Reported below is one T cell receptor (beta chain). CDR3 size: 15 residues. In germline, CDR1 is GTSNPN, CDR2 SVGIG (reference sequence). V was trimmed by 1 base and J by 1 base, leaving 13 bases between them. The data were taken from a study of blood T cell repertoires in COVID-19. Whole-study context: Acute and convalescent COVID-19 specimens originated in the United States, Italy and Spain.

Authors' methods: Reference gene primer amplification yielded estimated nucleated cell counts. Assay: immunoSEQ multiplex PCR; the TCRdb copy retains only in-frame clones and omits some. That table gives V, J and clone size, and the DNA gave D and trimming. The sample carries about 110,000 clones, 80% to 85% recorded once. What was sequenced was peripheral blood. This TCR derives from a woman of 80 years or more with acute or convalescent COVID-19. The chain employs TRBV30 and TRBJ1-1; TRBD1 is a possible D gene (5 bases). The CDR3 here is CAWSGHGGGNTEAFF. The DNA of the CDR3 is TGTGCCTGGAGTGGTCACGGGGGGGGGAACACTGAAGCTTTCTTT.